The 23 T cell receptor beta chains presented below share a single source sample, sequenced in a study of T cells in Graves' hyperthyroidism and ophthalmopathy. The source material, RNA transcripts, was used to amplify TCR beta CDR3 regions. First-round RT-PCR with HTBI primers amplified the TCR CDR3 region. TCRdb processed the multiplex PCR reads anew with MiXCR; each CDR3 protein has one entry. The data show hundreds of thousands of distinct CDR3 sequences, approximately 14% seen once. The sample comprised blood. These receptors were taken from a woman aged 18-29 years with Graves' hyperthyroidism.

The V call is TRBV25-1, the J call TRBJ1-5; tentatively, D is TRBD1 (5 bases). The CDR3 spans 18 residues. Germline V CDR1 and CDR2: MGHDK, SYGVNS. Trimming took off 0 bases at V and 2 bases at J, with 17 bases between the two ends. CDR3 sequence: CASSEYVGVTGGNQPQHF. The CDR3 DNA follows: TGTGCCAGCAGTGAATATGTGGGGGTGACTGGGGGCAATCAGCCCCAGCATTTT.

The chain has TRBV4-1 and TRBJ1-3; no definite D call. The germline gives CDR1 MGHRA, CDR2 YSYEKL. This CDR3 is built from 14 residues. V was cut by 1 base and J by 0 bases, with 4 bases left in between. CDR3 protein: CASSQVVSGNTIYF. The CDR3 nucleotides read TGCGCCAGCAGCCAAGTGGTCTCTGGAAACACCATATATTTT.

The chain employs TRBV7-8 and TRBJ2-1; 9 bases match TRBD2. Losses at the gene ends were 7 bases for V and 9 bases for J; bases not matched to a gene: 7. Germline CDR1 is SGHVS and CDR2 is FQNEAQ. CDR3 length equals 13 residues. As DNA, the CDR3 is TGTGCCAGCACCCCGACTAGCGGAAGTGAGCAGTTCTTC. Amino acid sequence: CASTPTSGSEQFF.

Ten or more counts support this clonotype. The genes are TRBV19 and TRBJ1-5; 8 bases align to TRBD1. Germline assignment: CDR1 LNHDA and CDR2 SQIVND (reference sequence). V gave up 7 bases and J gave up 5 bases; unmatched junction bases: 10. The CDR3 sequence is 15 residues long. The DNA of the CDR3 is TGTGCCAGTAATAAGGACAGGGAAGGATATCAGCCCCAGCATTTT. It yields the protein CASNKDREGYQPQHF.

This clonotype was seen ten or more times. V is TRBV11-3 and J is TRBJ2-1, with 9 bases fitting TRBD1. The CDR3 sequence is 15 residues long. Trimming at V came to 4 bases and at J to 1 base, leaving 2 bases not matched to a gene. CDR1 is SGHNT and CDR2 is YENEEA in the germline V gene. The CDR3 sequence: CASSYGTGSYNEQFF. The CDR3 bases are TGTGCCAGCAGCTACGGGACAGGGTCCTACAATGAGCAGTTCTTC. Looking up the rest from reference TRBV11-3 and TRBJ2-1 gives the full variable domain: EAGVVQSPRYKIIEKKQPVAFWCNPISGHNTLYWYLQNLGQGPELLIRYENEEAVDDSQLPKDRFSAERLKGVDSTLKIQPAELGDSAVYLCASSYGTGSYNEQFFGPGTRLTVL.

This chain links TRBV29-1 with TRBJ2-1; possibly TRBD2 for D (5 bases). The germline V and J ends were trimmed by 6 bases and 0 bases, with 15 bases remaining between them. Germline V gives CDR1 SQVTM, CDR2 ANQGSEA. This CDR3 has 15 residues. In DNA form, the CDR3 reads TGCAGCGTAATGGACTCCCTCAGCTCCTACAATGAGCAGTTCTTC. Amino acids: CSVMDSLSSYNEQFF.

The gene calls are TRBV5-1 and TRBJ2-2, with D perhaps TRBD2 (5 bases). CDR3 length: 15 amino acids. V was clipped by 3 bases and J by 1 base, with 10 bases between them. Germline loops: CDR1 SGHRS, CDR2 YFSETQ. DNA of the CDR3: TGCGCCAGCAGCTGGAGGCTAGAGAACACCGGGGAGCTGTTTTTT. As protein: CASSWRLENTGELFF. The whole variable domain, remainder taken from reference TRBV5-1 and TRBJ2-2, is KAGVTQTPRYLIKTRGQQVTLSCSPISGHRSVSWYQQTPGQGLQFLFEYFSETQRNKGNFPGRFSGRQFSNSRSEMNVSTLELGDSALYLCASSWRLENTGELFFGEGSRLTVL.

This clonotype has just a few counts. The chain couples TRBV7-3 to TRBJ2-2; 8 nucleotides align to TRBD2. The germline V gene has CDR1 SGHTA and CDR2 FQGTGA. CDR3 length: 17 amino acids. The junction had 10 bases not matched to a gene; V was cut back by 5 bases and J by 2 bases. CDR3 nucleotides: TGTGCCAGCAGCCTCCAGCGGGAGCTCATTAACACCGGGGAGCTGTTTTTT. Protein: CASSLQRELINTGELFF.

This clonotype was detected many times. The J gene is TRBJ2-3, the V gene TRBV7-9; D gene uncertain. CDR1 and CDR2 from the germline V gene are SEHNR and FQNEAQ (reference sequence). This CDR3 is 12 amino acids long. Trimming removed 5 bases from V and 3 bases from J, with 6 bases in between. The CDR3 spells CASSTGTDTQYF. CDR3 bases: TGTGCCAGCAGCACCGGGACAGATACGCAGTATTTT.

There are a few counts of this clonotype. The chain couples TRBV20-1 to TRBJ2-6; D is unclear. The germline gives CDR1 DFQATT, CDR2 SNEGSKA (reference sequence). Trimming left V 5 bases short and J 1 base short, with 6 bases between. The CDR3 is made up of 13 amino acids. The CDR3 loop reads CSARLSGANVLTF. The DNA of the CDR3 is TGCAGTGCTCGACTGTCTGGGGCCAACGTCCTGACTTTC.

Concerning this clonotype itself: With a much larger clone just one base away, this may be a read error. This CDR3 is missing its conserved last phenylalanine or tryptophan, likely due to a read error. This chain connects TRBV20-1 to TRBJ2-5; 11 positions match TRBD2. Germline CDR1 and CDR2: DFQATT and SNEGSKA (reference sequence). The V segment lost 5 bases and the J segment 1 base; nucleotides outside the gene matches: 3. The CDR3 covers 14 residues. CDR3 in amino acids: CSAETSGVQETQYL. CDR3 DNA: TGCAGTGCTGAGACTAGCGGGGTCCAAGAGACCCAGTACCTC.

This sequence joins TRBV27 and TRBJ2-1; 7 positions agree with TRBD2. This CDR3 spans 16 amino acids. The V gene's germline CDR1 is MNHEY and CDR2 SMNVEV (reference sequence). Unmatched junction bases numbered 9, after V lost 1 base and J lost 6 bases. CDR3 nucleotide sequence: TGTGCCAGCAGTTTATATACGCGGGAGATAACCAATGAGCAGTTCTTC. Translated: CASSLYTREITNEQFF.

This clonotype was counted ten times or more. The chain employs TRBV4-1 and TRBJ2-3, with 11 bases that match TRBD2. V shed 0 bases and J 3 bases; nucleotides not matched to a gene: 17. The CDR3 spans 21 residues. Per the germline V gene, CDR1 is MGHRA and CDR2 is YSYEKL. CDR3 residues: CASSQEPSWTSGRRGTDTQYF. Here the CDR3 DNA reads TGCGCCAGCAGCCAAGAACCTTCGTGGACTAGCGGGCGCCGGGGGACAGATACGCAGTATTTT.

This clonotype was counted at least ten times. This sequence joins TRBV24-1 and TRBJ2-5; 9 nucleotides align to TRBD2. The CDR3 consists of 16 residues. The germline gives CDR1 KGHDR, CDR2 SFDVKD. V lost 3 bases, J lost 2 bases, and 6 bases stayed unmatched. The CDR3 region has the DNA TGTGCCACCAGTGATCCCTCCACTAGCGGGCAAGAGACCCAGTACTTC. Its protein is CATSDPSTSGQETQYF.

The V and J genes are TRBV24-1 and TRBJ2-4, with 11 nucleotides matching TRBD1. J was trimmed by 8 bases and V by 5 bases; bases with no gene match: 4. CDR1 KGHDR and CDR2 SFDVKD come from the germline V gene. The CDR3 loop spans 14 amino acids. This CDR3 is CATSGGTGGDIQYF. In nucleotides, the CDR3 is TGTGCCACCAGTGGCGGGACAGGGGGGGACATTCAGTACTTC.

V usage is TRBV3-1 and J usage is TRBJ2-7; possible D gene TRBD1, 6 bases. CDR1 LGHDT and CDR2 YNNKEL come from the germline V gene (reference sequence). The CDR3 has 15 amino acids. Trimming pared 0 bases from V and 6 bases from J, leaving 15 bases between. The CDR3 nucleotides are TGTGCCAGCAGCCAAGATTGGGGACAACGCTTCGAGCAGTACTTC. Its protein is CASSQDWGQRFEQYF.

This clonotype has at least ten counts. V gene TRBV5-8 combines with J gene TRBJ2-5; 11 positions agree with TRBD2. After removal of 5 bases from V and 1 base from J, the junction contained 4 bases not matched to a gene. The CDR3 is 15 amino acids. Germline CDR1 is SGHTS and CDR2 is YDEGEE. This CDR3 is CASSHLAGGQETQYF. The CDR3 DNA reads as TGTGCCAGCAGTCATCTAGCGGGAGGCCAAGAGACCCAGTACTTC.

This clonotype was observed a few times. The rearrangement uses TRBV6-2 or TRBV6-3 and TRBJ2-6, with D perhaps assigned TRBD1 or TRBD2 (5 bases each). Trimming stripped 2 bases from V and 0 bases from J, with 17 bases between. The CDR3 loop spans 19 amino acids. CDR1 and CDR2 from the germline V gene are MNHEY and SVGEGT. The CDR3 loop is CASSYTGPGHSSGANVLTF. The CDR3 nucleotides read TGTGCCAGCAGTTACACGGGGCCAGGGCACAGCTCTGGGGCCAACGTCCTGACTTTC.

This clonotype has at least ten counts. CDR3 residues: CAWSGTGTGINEQFF. In DNA form, the CDR3 reads TGTGCCTGGAGTGGGACCGGGACAGGAATCAATGAGCAGTTCTTC. This chain joins TRBV30 and TRBJ2-1; the match to TRBD1 covers 8 bases. The CDR3 has 15 amino acids. Per germline, CDR1 GTSNPN and CDR2 SVGIG (reference sequence). V lost 1 base and J lost 6; bases outside the gene matches: 8.

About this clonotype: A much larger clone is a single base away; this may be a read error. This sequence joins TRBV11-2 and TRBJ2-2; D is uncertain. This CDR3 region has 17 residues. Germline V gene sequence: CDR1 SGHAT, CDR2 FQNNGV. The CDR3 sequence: CASSLTTWVMNTEELFF. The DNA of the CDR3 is TGTGCCAGCAGCTTAACAACCTGGGTAATGAACACCGAGGAGCTGTTTTTT. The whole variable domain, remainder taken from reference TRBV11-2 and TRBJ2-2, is EAGVAQSPRYKIIEKRQSVAFWCNPISGHATLYWYQQILGQGPKLLIQFQNNGVVDDSQLPKDRFSAERLKGVDSTLKIQPAKLEDSAVYLCASSLTTWVMNTEELFFGEGSRLTVL.

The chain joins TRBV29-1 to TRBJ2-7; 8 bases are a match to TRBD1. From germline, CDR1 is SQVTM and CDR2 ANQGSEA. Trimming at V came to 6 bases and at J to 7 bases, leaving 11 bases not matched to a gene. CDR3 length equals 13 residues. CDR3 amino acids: CSVDFSGGNEQYF. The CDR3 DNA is TGCAGCGTCGATTTTTCAGGGGGCAATGAGCAGTACTTC.

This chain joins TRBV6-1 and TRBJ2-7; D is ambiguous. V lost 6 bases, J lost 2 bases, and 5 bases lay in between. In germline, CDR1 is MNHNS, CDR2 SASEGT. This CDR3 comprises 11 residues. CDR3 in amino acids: CASRDTYEQYF. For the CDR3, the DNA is TGTGCCAGCAGAGATACCTACGAGCAGTACTTC.

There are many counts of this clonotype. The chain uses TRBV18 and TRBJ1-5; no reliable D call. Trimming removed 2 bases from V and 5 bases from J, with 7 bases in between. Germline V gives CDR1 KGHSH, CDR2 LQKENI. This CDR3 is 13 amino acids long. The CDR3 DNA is TGTGCCAGCTCACCAGGGATAGATCAGCCCCAGCATTTT. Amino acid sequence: CASSPGIDQPQHF.